Below, 18 T cell receptor beta chains from the same sample are listed, as sequenced in a study of blood T cell repertoires in COVID-19. Sequenced by immunoSEQ multiplex PCR; TCRdb stores in-frame clones only, minus some. The sample consists of around 450,000 clones, roughly 89% of them appearing once. What was sequenced was peripheral blood. The receptors were sampled from a woman aged 25 to 45 with acute or convalescent COVID-19.

This chain connects TRBV5-5 to TRBJ1-1; D might be TRBD1 (6 bases). CDR1 and CDR2 from the germline V gene are SGHKS and YYEKEE (reference sequence). The length of the CDR3 is 13 residues. Trimming cost V 4 bases and J 5 bases, with 12 bases left between them. The CDR3 sequence is CASSPTGTTEAFF. CDR3 DNA sequence: TGTGCCAGCAGCCCCACAGGGACGACTGAAGCTTTCTTT.

The rearrangement uses TRBV24-1 and TRBJ2-7, with D unresolved. Germline CDR1 is KGHDR and CDR2 is SFDVKD. This CDR3 spans 14 amino acids. Trimming shortened V by 9 bases and J by 2 bases, and 16 bases separated the two germline ends. The CDR3 DNA sequence: TGTGCCACCCCCCTAGTTGTGAGTACCTACGAGCAGTACTTC. It codes for CATPLVVSTYEQYF.

The chain couples TRBV6-5 to TRBJ1-2; unclear D gene. V shed 10 bases and J shed 0 bases, with 12 bases lying between them. Germline V lookup: CDR1 MNHEY, CDR2 SVGAGI. CDR3 length: 13 amino acids. CDR3: CATETRANYGYTF. In DNA form, the CDR3 reads TGTGCCACCGAGACTCGGGCTAACTATGGCTACACCTTC.

CDR3 in DNA: TGTGCCAGCAATACGGGATACGTTGGTTCACCCCTCCACTTT. Encoded protein: CASNTGYVGSPLHF. The chain is built from TRBV28 and TRBJ1-6; no clear D. The CDR3 has 14 residues. Trimming took off 7 bases at V and 9 bases at J, with 16 bases between the two ends. Germline V gives CDR1 MDHEN, CDR2 SYDVKM.

The chain carries TRBV27 and TRBJ2-1; 12 bases agree with TRBD2. The V gene end was trimmed by 7 bases and the J gene end by 6 bases; junction bases not matched to a gene: 16. This CDR3 spans 18 amino acids. The germline V gene has CDR1 MNHEY and CDR2 SMNVEV (reference sequence). CDR3 sequence reads: CASTMLLKRTSGANEQFF. The CDR3 region has the DNA TGTGCCAGCACGATGCTACTAAAACGGACTAGCGGGGCCAATGAGCAGTTCTTC.

This rearrangement joins TRBV9 to TRBJ2-2; perhaps TRBD1 as D (6 bases). Germline CDR1 is SGDLS and CDR2 is YYNGEE. This CDR3 comprises 15 residues. Trimming cost V 0 bases and J 5 bases, with 11 bases left between them. CDR3 sequence reads: CASSVEGTPTGELFF. For the CDR3, the DNA is TGTGCCAGCAGCGTAGAAGGGACACCGACCGGGGAGCTGTTTTTT.

The chain has TRBV15 and TRBJ1-4; a possible D gene is TRBD1 (5 bases). V shed 3 bases and J shed 4 bases, with 12 bases lying between them. Germline values: CDR1 LNHNV, CDR2 YYDKDF (reference sequence). This CDR3 is built from 15 residues. In DNA, the CDR3 is TGTGCCACCAGCAGGACAGCAAACTATAATGAAAAACTGTTTTTT. Encoded protein: CATSRTANYNEKLFF.

This chain connects TRBV10-3 to TRBJ2-1; TRBD2 matches 8 bases. The germline gives CDR1 ENHRY, CDR2 SYGVKD. The CDR3 totals 12 residues. V lost 9 bases and J lost 9; bases outside the gene matches: 7. The CDR3 sequence: CAIAAGGGEQFF. The DNA for the CDR3 is TGTGCCATAGCCGCGGGGGGAGGTGAGCAGTTCTTC.

The chain joins TRBV28 to TRBJ1-5; the D gene is possibly TRBD1 (6 bases). This CDR3 contains 15 residues. The V end was cut by 8 bases, the J end by 1 base, with 15 bases between. CDR1 and CDR2 from the germline V gene are MDHEN and SYDVKM. The CDR3 bases are TGTGCCAGCCGACCACAGGGAAGGAGCAATCAGCCCCAGCATTTT. Its protein product is CASRPQGRSNQPQHF. Full variable domain (missing parts from reference TRBV28 and TRBJ1-5): DVKVTQSSRYLVKRTGEKVFLECVQDMDHENMFWYRQDPGLGLRLIYFSYDVKMKEKGDIPEGYSVSREKKERFSLILESASTNQTSMYLCASRPQGRSNQPQHFGDGTRLSIL.

In this sample, this clone turned up a few times. The gene calls are TRBV28 and TRBJ2-7; TRBD2 matches 9 bases. The CDR3 is 16 amino acids. V shed 10 bases, J shed 6 bases, and the junction held 19 bases outside the gene matches. The germline gives CDR1 MDHEN, CDR2 SYDVKM. The CDR3 reads CATTNTVAGERGEQYF. DNA for the CDR3: TGTGCCACCACAAATACAGTAGCGGGGGAGAGAGGCGAGCAGTACTTC.

CDR3 DNA: TGTGCCAGCAGCTTGGGGGGGGGCCCGATGCGCGAGCAGTACTTC. It yields the protein CASSLGGGPMREQYF. The chain carries TRBV5-6 and TRBJ2-7; a possible D gene is TRBD2 (7 bases). The CDR3 is made up of 15 amino acids. Germline assignment: CDR1 SGHDT and CDR2 YYEEEE. Trimming took 0 bases from V and 6 from J, leaving 16 bases between them.

The genes are TRBV10-2 and TRBJ2-3, with TRBD2 identical over 9 bases. This CDR3 contains 15 residues. CDR1 WSHSY and CDR2 SAAADI come from the germline V gene. J lost 6 bases, V lost 2 bases, and 6 bases had no gene match. The CDR3 nucleotides are TGCGCCAGCAGTGAGACCCAGCGGGGGGCTGATACGCAGTATTTT. Protein sequence: CASSETQRGADTQYF.

The V gene is TRBV5-1, the J gene TRBJ2-5, with TRBD1 as a possible D gene (5 bases). V lost 5 bases and J 1 base, leaving 6 bases between the germline ends. Germline CDR1 SGHRS, CDR2 YFSETQ. There are 12 residues in the CDR3. The CDR3 sequence: CASRGPQETQYF. CDR3 coding DNA: TGCGCCAGCAGGGGGCCCCAAGAGACCCAGTACTTC.

The chain joins TRBV2 to TRBJ1-2; D might be TRBD1 (5 bases). The length of the CDR3 is 11 residues. The V and J ends lost 7 bases and 4 bases respectively, with 7 bases between them. Germline CDR1 and CDR2: SNHLY and FYNNEI. In DNA form, the CDR3 reads TGTGCCAGCACGGGGGGCTATGGCTACACCTTC. Translation gives CASTGGYGYTF.

V usage is TRBV7-6 and J usage is TRBJ2-5; 9 bases line up with TRBD2. Trimming at V came to 1 base and at J to 2 bases, leaving 5 bases not matched to a gene. The CDR3 is 16 residues long. Germline CDR1 is SGHVS and CDR2 is FNYEAQ. The CDR3 is CASSLGPSGGQETQYF. DNA of the CDR3: TGTGCCAGCAGCTTAGGGCCCAGCGGGGGGCAAGAGACCCAGTACTTC.

The chain recombines TRBV6-5 with TRBJ1-1; D is unresolved. V dropped 4 bases and J dropped 1 base, with 7 bases sitting between them. CDR1 and CDR2 (germline): MNHEY, SVGAGI. CDR3 length: 13 amino acids. This CDR3 reads CASSSYPNTEAFF. CDR3 in DNA: TGTGCCAGCAGTTCTTATCCGAACACTGAAGCTTTCTTT.

This clone turned up a few times. The gene calls are TRBV24-1 and TRBJ2-1; D is undetermined. Trimming shortened V by 4 bases and J by 4 bases, and 4 bases separated the two germline ends. Germline assignment: CDR1 KGHDR and CDR2 SFDVKD. CDR3 length: 12 amino acids. As DNA, the CDR3 is TGTGCCACCAGTGAGGAGTACAATGAGCAGTTCTTC. Translation: CATSEEYNEQFF.

The genes are TRBV29-1 and TRBJ1-2; D remains unclear. Per germline, CDR1 SQVTM and CDR2 ANQGSEA. V was clipped by 3 bases and J by 6 bases, with 5 bases between them. The CDR3 consists of 10 residues. This CDR3 is CSVDRNGYTF. The CDR3 bases are TGCAGCGTTGATAGAAATGGCTACACCTTC.